What follows are 9 T cell receptor beta chains derived from one specimen sequenced in a study of blood T cells in healthy people across ages. For the second PCR, which ran for about 7 to 11 cycles, a sample-barcoded 5' primer and a J-beta primer mix were used. MiXCR, run by TCRdb on the 5' RACE reads, gives a single entry per CDR3 protein. The sample lists approximately 900,000 distinct CDR3 sequences, about 27% seen once, with around 9.6% in the top ten. These data were likewise used in another study, on T cells of mothers and their children.

What was sequenced was blood. These receptors came from a woman in her 40s in good health.

As regards this clonotype: A read error may explain this, as a much larger clone is one base away. The chain has TRBV12-3 or TRBV12-4 and TRBJ2-7, with a tentative D call TRBD2 (5 bases). This CDR3 is 13 amino acids long. The ends were cut back, 4 bases at V and 6 bases at J, with 13 bases in the middle. The CDR3 region is CASSSREGGEQYF. The DNA of the CDR3 is TGTGCCAGCAGTTCCCGTGAGGGCGGCGAGCAGTACTTC.

V is TRBV6-5 and J is TRBJ1-6; the D is unclear. This CDR3 has 16 residues. CDR1 is MNHEY and CDR2 is SVGAGI in the germline V gene. V gave up 5 bases and J gave up 0 bases, with 11 bases separating them. The CDR3 region is CASSNYDSSYNSPLHF. CDR3 nucleotide sequence: TGTGCCAGCAGTAATTATGATAGCTCCTATAATTCACCCCTCCACTTT.

In this sample, this clonotype turned up a few times. V gene TRBV12-3 or TRBV12-4 combines with J gene TRBJ2-1; 7 bases are shared with TRBD2. The CDR3 totals 15 residues. J lost 4 bases, V lost 4 bases, and 7 bases had no gene match. DNA of the CDR3: TGTGCCAGCAGTTCCGCTGTGGGACTATACAATGAGCAGTTCTTC. It codes for CASSSAVGLYNEQFF.

With regard to this clonotype: Just one base apart from a much larger clone, this may be a read error. The chain carries TRBV4-3 and TRBJ1-5, with a tentative D call TRBD1 (5 bases). The length of the CDR3 is 15 residues. Per the germline V gene, CDR1 is LGHNA and CDR2 is YSLEER. The CDR3 nucleotides are TGCGCCGGCAGCCAAAACACAGGTAGCAATCAGCCCCAGCATTTT. Residues: CAGSQNTGSNQPQHF.

This clonotype was found many times. The chain joins TRBV11-2 to TRBJ2-3; D is ambiguous. Germline V gene sequence: CDR1 SGHAT, CDR2 FQNNGV. CDR3 size: 15 residues. V lost 3 bases and J lost 3, with 13 bases in between. For the CDR3, the DNA is TGTGCCAGCAGCTTGGTTAGCATTGGGACAGATACGCAGTATTTT. It yields the protein CASSLVSIGTDTQYF.

The V gene is TRBV18, the J gene TRBJ1-4; D is uncertain. This CDR3 spans 12 amino acids. Germline CDR1 is KGHSH and CDR2 is LQKENI. V was trimmed by 0 bases and J by 11 bases, leaving 7 bases between them. The CDR3 protein is CASSPPGRKLFF. CDR3 DNA: TGTGCCAGCTCACCACCGGGGAGGAAACTGTTTTTT.

The chain carries TRBV6-5 and TRBJ2-1, with 7 bases that match TRBD2. Germline CDR1 reads MNHEY; CDR2 reads SVGAGI. The junction had 8 bases not matched to a gene; V was cut back by 4 bases and J by 8 bases. The CDR3 sequence is 14 residues long. The CDR3 is CASSSSLAEDEQFF. The DNA of the CDR3 is TGTGCCAGCAGTTCGAGCCTAGCGGAGGATGAGCAGTTCTTC.

This clonotype was observed a single time. The chain couples TRBV25-1 to TRBJ2-4; 7 bases are shared with TRBD2. The V gene's germline CDR1 is MGHDK and CDR2 SYGVNS. V dropped 4 bases and J dropped 13; count of bases not matched to a gene: 16. This CDR3 has 15 amino acids. CDR3 sequence (DNA): TGTGCCAGCAGTGCCCCGGGGGGACTCTACAATGAGCAGTACTTC. Its protein is CASSAPGGLYNEQYF.

This chain links TRBV9 with TRBJ2-1; 8 positions agree with TRBD1. The CDR3 runs 13 residues. Germline V gene lookup returns CDR1 SGDLS and CDR2 YYNGEE. J lost 6 bases, V lost 3 bases, and 2 bases had no gene match. CDR3 loop: CASSAGTGNEQFF. For the CDR3, the DNA is TGTGCCAGCAGCGCCGGGACAGGCAATGAGCAGTTCTTC.